Below are 4 T cell receptor beta chains sequenced from a single sample in a study of blood T cells in healthy people across ages. With a J-beta primer mix and a sample-barcoded 5' primer, a second PCR ran about 7 to 11 cycles. Using its own MiXCR run on the 5' RACE reads, TCRdb lists one record per CDR3 protein. This table holds about 630,000 distinct CDR3 sequences, around a fifth found once. The sequenced sample was blood. The receptors were sampled from a man between 70 and 80 years old in good health.

The J gene is TRBJ2-7, the V gene TRBV4-1, with D perhaps TRBD2 (6 bases). CDR1 is MGHRA and CDR2 is YSYEKL in the germline V gene. Trimming took 4 bases from V and 5 from J, leaving 21 bases between them. This CDR3 has 16 amino acids. In DNA, the CDR3 is TGCGCCAGCAGCCCTTCCCCGGCTAGCGCCTACCACGAGCAGTACTTC. The encoded protein is CASSPSPASAYHEQYF.

The rearrangement joins TRBV3-1 to TRBJ2-1; D possibly corresponds to TRBD1 (5 bases). Germline V lookup: CDR1 LGHDT, CDR2 YNNKEL (reference sequence). The CDR3 length is 13 residues. V lost 1 base and J lost 7, with 8 bases in between. The CDR3 loop is CASSQVPGNEQFF. The CDR3, as DNA: TGTGCCAGCAGCCAAGTACCAGGGAATGAGCAGTTCTTC.

The chain employs TRBV10-3 and TRBJ2-1; D call uncertain. CDR3 length equals 12 residues. With 3 bases removed from V and 4 bases from J, the gap between germline ends came to 4 bases. Per the germline V gene, CDR1 is ENHRY and CDR2 is SYGVKD. The CDR3 coding sequence is TGTGCCATCAGTGATCTATACAATGAGCAGTTCTTC. This codes for CAISDLYNEQFF.

This clonotype showed up many times. CDR3 in amino acids: CASSPNPRGLKEKLFF. CDR3 nucleotides: TGTGCCAGCAGCCCAAACCCCAGGGGGCTAAAAGAAAAACTGTTTTTT. This chain links TRBV7-2 with TRBJ1-4, with 8 bases that match TRBD1. The CDR3 extends over 16 amino acids. J lost 8 bases, V lost 5 bases, and 13 bases had no gene match. CDR1 is SGHTA and CDR2 is FQGNSA in the germline V gene.